The 20 T cell receptor beta chains presented below share a single source sample, sequenced in a study of early T cells in non-severe SARS-CoV-2 infection. Each CDR3 protein gets one entry after TCRdb re-called the 5' RACE reads with MiXCR. The sample shows roughly 65,000 distinct CDR3 sequences, around 9.9% of them seen only once. The sequenced sample was whole blood. These receptor sequences come from an adult who was a healthcare worker with PCR-confirmed SARS-CoV-2 infection or an uninfected control (not recorded which).

This chain links TRBV4-3 with TRBJ2-1, with 9 bases identical to TRBD2. The V segment lost 2 bases and the J segment 5 bases; nucleotides outside the gene matches: 10. The CDR3 covers 17 residues. Germline V lookup: CDR1 LGHNA, CDR2 YSLEER. CDR3 region: CASSQQIAGVKNNEQFF. The CDR3, as DNA: TGCGCCAGCAGCCAACAGATAGCGGGAGTGAAGAACAATGAGCAGTTCTTC.

About this clonotype itself: In this CDR3 the conserved last residue, phenylalanine or tryptophan, is missing, so a read error is likely. It is unclear where the CDR3 begins or ends on the DNA, so no DNA is shown, and the CDR3 is as TCRdb lists it. V gene TRBV5-1 combines with J gene TRBJ2-1. The CDR3 is 10 amino acids long, termini counted. The germline V gene encodes CDR1 SGHRS and CDR2 YFSETQ. CDR3 sequence: CASSLSVSLP.

This clonotype was seen at least ten times. This chain links TRBV2 with TRBJ2-3, with 8 nucleotides matching TRBD2. This CDR3 is 14 amino acids long. Germline V gene lookup returns CDR1 SNHLY and CDR2 FYNNEI. The ends lost 7 bases at V and 2 bases at J; junction bases unmatched: 5. The DNA for the CDR3 is TGTGCCAGCAAGGCGGGAGGTTACACAGATACGCAGTATTTT. The encoded protein is CASKAGGYTDTQYF.

The V and J genes are TRBV9 and TRBJ2-7, with D uncertain. Trimming removed 0 bases at V and 3 bases at J, with 10 bases between. Looked up from germline, CDR1 is SGDLS and CDR2 is YYNGEE. The CDR3 extends over 14 amino acids. As DNA, the CDR3 is TGTGCCAGCAGCGTAGGAGGTCCGCGCTACGAGCAGTACTTC. The encoded protein is CASSVGGPRYEQYF.

The J gene is TRBJ2-7, the V gene TRBV11-2; 11 nucleotides agree with TRBD2. The CDR3 totals 16 residues. Unmatched junction bases numbered 7, after V lost 5 bases and J lost 1 base. In germline, CDR1 is SGHAT, CDR2 FQNNGV. As DNA, the CDR3 is TGTGCCAGCAGCGGCCGACTAGCGGGACTATCCTACGAGCAGTACTTC. Amino acids: CASSGRLAGLSYEQYF.

This clonotype has more than one count but fewer than ten. The chain is built from TRBV29-1 and TRBJ2-3; weak D call: TRBD1 (6 bases). The germline gives CDR1 SQVTM, CDR2 ANQGSEA. V lost 6 bases, J lost 2 bases, and 18 bases lay in between. This CDR3 comprises 15 residues. CDR3 protein: CSVAGRDTTTDTQYF. DNA of the CDR3: TGCAGCGTCGCCGGCCGGGACACTACCACAGATACGCAGTATTTT.

The rearrangement uses TRBV28 and TRBJ1-2; D is uncertain. CDR3 length: 13 residues. Germline-derived CDR1 and CDR2 are MDHEN and SYDVKM. Deletions cut 2 bases from V and 4 bases from J, with 8 bases between. The chain's CDR3 is CASSLGQIYGYTF. CDR3 nucleotide sequence: TGTGCCAGCAGTTTAGGGCAGATCTATGGCTACACCTTC.

The chain uses TRBV6-1 and TRBJ2-7; a weak D match, TRBD2 (6 bases). Germline loops: CDR1 MNHNS, CDR2 SASEGT. Trimming removed 7 bases at V and 3 bases at J, with 13 bases between. The CDR3 extends over 13 amino acids. In DNA form, the CDR3 reads TGTGCCAGCAACCGGGACTCCTACTACGAGCAGTACTTC. Its protein is CASNRDSYYEQYF.

This clonotype was observed a few times. This chain uses TRBV10-3 with TRBJ1-1, with a weak D call TRBD1 (6 bases). Germline V gives CDR1 ENHRY, CDR2 SYGVKD. Trimming removed 5 bases from V and 6 bases from J, with 16 bases in between. CDR3 length: 14 amino acids. CDR3 residues: CAISTGKEIAEAFF. Here the CDR3 DNA reads TGTGCCATCAGTACAGGGAAAGAAATCGCTGAAGCTTTCTTT.

This clonotype was seen ten or more times. The chain employs TRBV7-2 and TRBJ2-3; 10 nucleotides line up with TRBD2. V lost 4 bases, J lost 0 bases, and 10 bases stayed unmatched. The CDR3 runs to 18 residues. Germline V gives CDR1 SGHTA, CDR2 FQGNSA. CDR3 residues: CASSWRGTSEISTDTQYF. The CDR3 DNA sequence: TGTGCCAGCAGCTGGCGTGGGACTAGCGAGATTAGCACAGATACGCAGTATTTT.

The J gene is TRBJ2-3, the V gene TRBV29-1; 7 nucleotides agree with TRBD1. TRBJ1-5 explains the end of the DNA better; the J call may be wrong. The CDR3 has 15 amino acids. The germline gives CDR1 SQVTM, CDR2 ANQGSEA. CDR3 nucleotides: TGCAGCGTTGGTTTCGGGACAGCCTTAGGAGATACGCAGCATTTT. This sequence encodes CSVGFGTALGDTQHF.

The chain is built from TRBV28 and TRBJ2-2; no definite D call. The germline CDR1 and CDR2 sequences are MDHEN and SYDVKM. There are 12 residues in the CDR3. V was pared by 2 bases and J by 6 bases, with 4 bases between. Here the CDR3 DNA reads TGTGCCAGCAGTTTAGGTTCCGGGGAGCTGTTTTTT. Amino acids: CASSLGSGELFF.

This clonotype was picked up many times. The rearrangement uses TRBV2 and TRBJ2-1; 14 nucleotides agree with TRBD2. V shed 4 bases and J 9 bases; nucleotides not matched to a gene: 2. Germline V gene sequence: CDR1 SNHLY, CDR2 FYNNEI. The CDR3 spans 14 residues. CDR3 DNA sequence: TGTGCCAGCAGTGTGGGACTAGCGGGAGTTGAGCAGTTCTTC. This translates into CASSVGLAGVEQFF. Filled out from reference TRBV2 and TRBJ2-1, the complete variable domain reads EPEVTQTPSHQVTQMGQEVILRCVPISNHLYFYWYRQILGQKVEFLVSFYNNEISEKSEIFDDQFSVERPDGSNFTLKIRSTKLEDSAMYFCASSVGLAGVEQFFGPGTRLTVL.

The chain recombines TRBV18 with TRBJ1-1; D is ambiguous. Germline V CDR1 and CDR2: KGHSH, LQKENI. This CDR3 is 13 amino acids long. V was pared by 0 bases and J by 3 bases, with 5 bases between. The CDR3 reads CASSPPGYTEAFF. The CDR3 DNA reads as TGTGCCAGCTCACCACCGGGGTACACTGAAGCTTTCTTT.

This clonotype was counted at least ten times. V gene TRBV27 combines with J gene TRBJ2-7, with 11 bases fitting TRBD2. The germline V gene has CDR1 MNHEY and CDR2 SMNVEV (reference sequence). The length of the CDR3 is 19 residues. After removal of 4 bases from V and 4 bases from J, the junction contained 18 bases not matched to a gene. CDR3 protein: CASSYAGLAARGGTYEQYF. Written as DNA, the CDR3 is TGTGCCAGCAGTTACGCGGGACTAGCGGCCAGAGGGGGTACTTACGAGCAGTACTTC.

This clonotype has at least ten counts. The rearrangement links TRBV7-9 to TRBJ2-7, with a possible D match to TRBD2 (6 bases). Trimming cost V 5 bases and J 4 bases, with 18 bases left between them. The CDR3 sequence is 15 residues long. CDR1 SEHNR and CDR2 FQNEAQ come from the germline V gene (reference sequence). CDR3 in amino acids: CASSVDTSRFYEQYF. In DNA form, the CDR3 reads TGTGCCAGCAGCGTGGATACTAGCCGATTTTACGAGCAGTACTTC.

This clonotype was seen repeatedly, ten times or more. The genes are TRBV7-6 and TRBJ2-3, with D uncertain. Germline V gives CDR1 SGHVS, CDR2 FNYEAQ. Trimming stripped 1 base from V and 2 bases from J, with 7 bases between. This CDR3 has 14 residues. DNA of the CDR3: TGTGCCAGCAGCTTAGGGACCTACACAGATACGCAGTATTTT. Translated, it gives CASSLGTYTDTQYF.

The genes are TRBV10-3 and TRBJ1-3, with 8 bases identical to TRBD1. Germline trimming cut 3 bases from V and 2 bases from J; bases unmatched to any gene: 6. CDR3 length equals 16 residues. CDR1 is ENHRY and CDR2 is SYGVKD in the germline V gene. CDR3 sequence: CAISEHRGNTGNTIYF. Written as DNA, the CDR3 is TGTGCCATCAGTGAACACAGGGGGAATACTGGAAACACCATATATTTT.

This chain uses TRBV28 with TRBJ1-1; D is perhaps TRBD1 (6 bases). Germline CDR1 is MDHEN and CDR2 is SYDVKM. This CDR3 has 14 amino acids. V was trimmed by 5 bases and J by 8 bases, leaving 18 bases between them. The CDR3 loop reads CASSETGNLREAFF. In DNA form, the CDR3 reads TGTGCCAGCAGTGAAACAGGGAACCTTCGCGAAGCTTTCTTT.

This chain links TRBV20-1 with TRBJ2-7; maybe TRBD1 (5 bases). The CDR3 covers 13 residues. The V end lost 3 bases, the J end lost 2 bases, and 11 bases lay between the germline ends. Germline values: CDR1 DFQATT, CDR2 SNEGSKA (reference sequence). CDR3 in amino acids: CSASSDTTYEQYF. CDR3 DNA sequence: TGCAGTGCTAGCTCGGACACCACCTACGAGCAGTACTTC.